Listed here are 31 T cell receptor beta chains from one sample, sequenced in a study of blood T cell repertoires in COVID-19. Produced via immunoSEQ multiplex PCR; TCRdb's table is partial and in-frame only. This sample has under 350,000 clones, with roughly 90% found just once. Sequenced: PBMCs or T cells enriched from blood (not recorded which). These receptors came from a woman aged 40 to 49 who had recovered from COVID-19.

The CDR3 coding sequence is TGTGCCAGCTCCGCCGGACAGGGAGTCACTGAAGCTTTCTTT. Translation gives CASSAGQGVTEAFF. This sequence joins TRBV18 and TRBJ1-1; TRBD1 agrees at 8 bases. With 6 bases clipped from V and 4 bases from J, the junction kept 7 bases outside the gene matches. Germline V gene sequence: CDR1 KGHSH, CDR2 LQKENI. The CDR3 extends over 14 amino acids. Drawing the rest from reference TRBV18 and TRBJ1-1, the complete variable domain is NAGVMQNPRHLVRRRGQEARLRCSPMKGHSHVYWYRQLPEEGLKFMVYLQKENIIDESGMPKERFSAEFPKEGPSILRIQQVVRGDSAAYFCASSAGQGVTEAFFGQGTRLTVV.

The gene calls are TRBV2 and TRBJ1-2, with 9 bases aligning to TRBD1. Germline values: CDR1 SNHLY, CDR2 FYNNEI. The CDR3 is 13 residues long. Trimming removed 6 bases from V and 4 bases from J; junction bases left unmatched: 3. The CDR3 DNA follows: TGTGCCAGCAGGGGACAGGGCAGCTATGGCTACACCTTC. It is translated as CASRGQGSYGYTF.

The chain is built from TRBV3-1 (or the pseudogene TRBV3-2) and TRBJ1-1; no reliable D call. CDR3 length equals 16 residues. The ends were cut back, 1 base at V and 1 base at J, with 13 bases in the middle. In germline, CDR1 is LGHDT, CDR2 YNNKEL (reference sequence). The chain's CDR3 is CASSQAYGRENTEAFF. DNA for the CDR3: TGTGCCAGCAGCCAAGCCTACGGACGGGAGAACACTGAAGCTTTCTTT.

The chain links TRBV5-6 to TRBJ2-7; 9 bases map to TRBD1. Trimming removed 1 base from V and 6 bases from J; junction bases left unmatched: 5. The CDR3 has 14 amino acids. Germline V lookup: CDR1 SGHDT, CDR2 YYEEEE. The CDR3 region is CASSLLDRGSEQYF. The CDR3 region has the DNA TGTGCCAGCAGCTTGTTGGACAGGGGCTCCGAGCAGTACTTC. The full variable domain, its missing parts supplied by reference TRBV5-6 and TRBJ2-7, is DAGVTQSPTHLIKTRGQQVTLRCSPKSGHDTVSWYQQALGQGPQFIFQYYEEEERQRGNFPDRFSGHQFPNYSSELNVNALLLGDSALYLCASSLLDRGSEQYFGPGTRLTVT.

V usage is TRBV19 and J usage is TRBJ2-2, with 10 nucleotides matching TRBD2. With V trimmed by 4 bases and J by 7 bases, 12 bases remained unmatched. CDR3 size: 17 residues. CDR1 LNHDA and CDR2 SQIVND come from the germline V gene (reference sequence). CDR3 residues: CASSKASGGLMGGELFF. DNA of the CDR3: TGTGCCAGTAGTAAGGCTAGCGGGGGCCTAATGGGCGGGGAGCTGTTTTTT.

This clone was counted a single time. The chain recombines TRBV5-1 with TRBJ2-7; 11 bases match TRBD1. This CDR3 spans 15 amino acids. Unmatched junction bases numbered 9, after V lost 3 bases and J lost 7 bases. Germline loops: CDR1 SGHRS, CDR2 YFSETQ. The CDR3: CASSSGTGGDWEQYF. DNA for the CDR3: TGCGCCAGCAGCTCCGGGACAGGGGGGGACTGGGAGCAGTACTTC.

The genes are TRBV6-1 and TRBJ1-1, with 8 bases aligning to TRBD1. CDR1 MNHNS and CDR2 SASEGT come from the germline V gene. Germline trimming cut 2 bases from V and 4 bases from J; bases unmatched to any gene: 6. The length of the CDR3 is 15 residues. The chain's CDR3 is CASSERMDRVTEAFF. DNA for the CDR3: TGTGCCAGCAGTGAACGGATGGACAGGGTCACTGAAGCTTTCTTT.

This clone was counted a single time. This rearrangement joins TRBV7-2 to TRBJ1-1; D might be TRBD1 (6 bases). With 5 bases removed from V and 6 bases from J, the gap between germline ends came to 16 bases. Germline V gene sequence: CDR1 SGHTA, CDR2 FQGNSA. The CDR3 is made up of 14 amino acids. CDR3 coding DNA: TGTGCCAGCAGCCCTAAACAGGGTGGGGCTGAAGCTTTCTTT. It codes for CASSPKQGGAEAFF.

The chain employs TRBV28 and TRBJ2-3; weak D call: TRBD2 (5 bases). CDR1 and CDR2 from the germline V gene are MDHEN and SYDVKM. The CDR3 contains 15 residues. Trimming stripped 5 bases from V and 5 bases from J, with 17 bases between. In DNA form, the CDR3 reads TGTGCCAGCAGTACACTCCCCGGGGTCGGAGATACGCAGTATTTT. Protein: CASSTLPGVGDTQYF.

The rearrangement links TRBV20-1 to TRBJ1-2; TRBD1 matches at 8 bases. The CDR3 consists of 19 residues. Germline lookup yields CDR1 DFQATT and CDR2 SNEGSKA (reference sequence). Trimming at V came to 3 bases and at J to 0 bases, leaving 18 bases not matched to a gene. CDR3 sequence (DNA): TGCAGTGCTAGTCCCCCCTCAGGGACAGGCGGACGAGCTAACTATGGCTACACCTTC. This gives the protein CSASPPSGTGGRANYGYTF.

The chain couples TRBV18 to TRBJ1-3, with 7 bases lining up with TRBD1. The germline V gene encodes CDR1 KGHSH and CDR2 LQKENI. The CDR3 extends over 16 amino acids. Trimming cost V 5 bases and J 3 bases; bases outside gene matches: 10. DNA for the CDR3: TGTGCCAGCTCATCCAGTGACAGGGTCAGTGGAAACACCATATATTTT. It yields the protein CASSSSDRVSGNTIYF.

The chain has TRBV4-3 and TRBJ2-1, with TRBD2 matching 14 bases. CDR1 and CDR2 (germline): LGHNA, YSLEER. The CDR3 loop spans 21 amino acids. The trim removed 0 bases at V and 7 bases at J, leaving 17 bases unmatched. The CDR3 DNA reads TGCGCCAGCAGCCAAGATTGGCAGGACTGGGGACTAGCGGGAGAGAAGAATGAGCAGTTCTTC. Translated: CASSQDWQDWGLAGEKNEQFF.

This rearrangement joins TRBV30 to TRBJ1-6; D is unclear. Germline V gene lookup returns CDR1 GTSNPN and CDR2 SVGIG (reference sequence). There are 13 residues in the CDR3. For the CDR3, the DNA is TGTGCGAGCGGGGTCTCCTATAATTCACCCCTCCACTTT. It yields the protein CASGVSYNSPLHF.

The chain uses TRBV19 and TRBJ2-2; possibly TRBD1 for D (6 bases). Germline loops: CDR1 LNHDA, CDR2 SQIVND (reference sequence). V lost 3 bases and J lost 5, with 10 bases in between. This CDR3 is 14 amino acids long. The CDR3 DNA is TGTGCCAGTAGTATGGGGGCACTGACCGGGGAGCTGTTTTTT. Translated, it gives CASSMGALTGELFF. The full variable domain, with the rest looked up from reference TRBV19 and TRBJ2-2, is DGGITQSPKYLFRKEGQNVTLSCEQNLNHDAMYWYRQDPGQGLRLIYYSQIVNDFQKGDIAEGYSVSREKKESFPLTVTSAQKNPTAFYLCASSMGALTGELFFGEGSRLTVL.

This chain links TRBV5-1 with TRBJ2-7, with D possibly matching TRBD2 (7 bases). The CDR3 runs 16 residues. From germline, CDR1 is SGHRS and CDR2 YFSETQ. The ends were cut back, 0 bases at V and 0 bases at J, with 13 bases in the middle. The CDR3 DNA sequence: TGCGCCAGCAGCTTGGCCTCGGGGGGCCTCTCCTACGAGCAGTACTTC. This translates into CASSLASGGLSYEQYF.

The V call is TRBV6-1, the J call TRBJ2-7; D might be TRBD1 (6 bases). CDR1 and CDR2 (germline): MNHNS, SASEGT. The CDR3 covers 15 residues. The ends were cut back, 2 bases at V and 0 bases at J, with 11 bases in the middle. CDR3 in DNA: TGTGCCAGCAGTGAACAGGGGACGTCCTCCTACGAGCAGTACTTC. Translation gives CASSEQGTSSYEQYF.

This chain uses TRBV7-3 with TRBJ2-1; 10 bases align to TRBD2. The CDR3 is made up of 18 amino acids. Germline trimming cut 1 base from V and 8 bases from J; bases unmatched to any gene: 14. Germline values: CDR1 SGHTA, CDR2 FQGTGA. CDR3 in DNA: TGTGCCAGCAGCTTAAGAGGTCTAGCGGGAGACCTAGGCGATGAGCAGTTCTTC. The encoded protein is CASSLRGLAGDLGDEQFF.

CDR3 protein: CASRLDSPEAFF. The CDR3 DNA is TGTGCCAGCAGATTAGACAGCCCTGAAGCTTTCTTT. V gene TRBV25-1 combines with J gene TRBJ1-1, with D perhaps matching TRBD1 (5 bases). Trimming left V 6 bases short and J 6 bases short, with 11 bases between. Germline V gene data show CDR1 as MGHDK and CDR2 as SYGVNS. The CDR3 runs 12 residues.

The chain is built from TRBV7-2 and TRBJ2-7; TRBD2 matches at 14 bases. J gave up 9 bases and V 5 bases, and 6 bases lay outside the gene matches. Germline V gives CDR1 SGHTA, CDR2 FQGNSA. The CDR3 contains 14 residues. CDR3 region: CASSPGLAGAGQYF. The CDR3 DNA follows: TGTGCCAGCAGCCCGGGACTAGCGGGAGCGGGGCAGTACTTC. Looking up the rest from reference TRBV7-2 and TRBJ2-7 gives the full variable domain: GAGVSQSPSNKVTEKGKDVELRCDPISGHTALYWYRQSLGQGLEFLIYFQGNSAPDKSGLPSDRFSAERTGGSVSTLTIQRTQQEDSAVYLCASSPGLAGAGQYFGPGTRLTVT.

The CDR3 DNA reads as TGTGCCAGCAGTGACGCTAGTCAAGAGACCCAGTACTTC. It yields the protein CASSDASQETQYF. The V gene is TRBV2, the J gene TRBJ2-5; no definite D call. CDR1 and CDR2 (germline): SNHLY, FYNNEI. V lost 3 bases, J lost 2 bases, and 7 bases lay in between. The CDR3 has 13 amino acids.

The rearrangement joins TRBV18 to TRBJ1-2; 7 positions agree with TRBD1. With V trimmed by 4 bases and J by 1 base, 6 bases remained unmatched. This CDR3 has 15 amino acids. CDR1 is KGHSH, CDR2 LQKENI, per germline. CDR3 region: CASSQTGQNNYGYTF. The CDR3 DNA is TGTGCCAGCTCACAAACGGGACAGAATAACTATGGCTACACCTTC.

Here the CDR3 DNA reads TGTGCCAGCAGCCAAGGCAGGGGGTATGGCTACACCTTC. It is translated as CASSQGRGYGYTF. The J gene is TRBJ1-2, the V gene TRBV14; 7 bases map to TRBD1. Germline values: CDR1 SGHDN, CDR2 FVKESK. Unmatched junction bases numbered 1, after V lost 1 base and J lost 5 bases. The CDR3 runs to 13 residues.

CDR3 in amino acids: CASSPRHLNHADTQYF. The CDR3 nucleotides are TGTGCCAGCAGTCCACGACACTTGAACCATGCAGATACGCAGTATTTT. This rearrangement joins TRBV27 to TRBJ2-3, with D unclear. V lost 5 bases and J lost 4, with 19 bases in between. CDR1 is MNHEY and CDR2 is SMNVEV in the germline V gene (reference sequence). This CDR3 contains 16 residues.

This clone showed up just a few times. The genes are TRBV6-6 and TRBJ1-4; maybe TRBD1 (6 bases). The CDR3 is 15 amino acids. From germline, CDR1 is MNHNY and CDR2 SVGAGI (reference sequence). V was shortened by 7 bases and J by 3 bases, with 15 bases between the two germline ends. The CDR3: CASTRTGRANEKLFF. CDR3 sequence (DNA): TGTGCCAGCACCAGAACAGGGAGGGCTAATGAAAAACTGTTTTTT.

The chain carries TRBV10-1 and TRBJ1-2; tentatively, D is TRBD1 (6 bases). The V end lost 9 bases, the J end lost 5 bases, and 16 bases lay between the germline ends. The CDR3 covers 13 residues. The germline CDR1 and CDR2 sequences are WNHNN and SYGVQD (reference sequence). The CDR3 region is CASTPGHQYGYTF. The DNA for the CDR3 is TGCGCCAGTACCCCGGGACACCAATATGGCTACACCTTC.

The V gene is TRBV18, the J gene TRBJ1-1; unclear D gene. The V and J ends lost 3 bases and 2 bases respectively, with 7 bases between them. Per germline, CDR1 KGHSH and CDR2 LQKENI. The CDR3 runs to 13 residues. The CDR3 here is CASSPNINTEAFF. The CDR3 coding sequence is TGTGCCAGCTCACCGAACATTAACACTGAAGCTTTCTTT.

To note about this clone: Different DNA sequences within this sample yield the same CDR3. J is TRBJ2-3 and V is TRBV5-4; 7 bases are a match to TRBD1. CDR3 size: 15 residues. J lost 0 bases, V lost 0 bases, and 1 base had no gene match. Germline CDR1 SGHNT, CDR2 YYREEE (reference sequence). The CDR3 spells CASSLVQGSTDTQYF. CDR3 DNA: TGTGCCAGCAGCTTGGTACAGGGGAGCACAGATACGCAGTATTTT.

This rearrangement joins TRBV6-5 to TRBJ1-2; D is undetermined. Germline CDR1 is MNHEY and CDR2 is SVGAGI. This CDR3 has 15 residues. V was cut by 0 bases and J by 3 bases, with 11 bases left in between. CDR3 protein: CASSYSSGMYYGYTF. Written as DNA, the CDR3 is TGTGCCAGCAGTTACTCGTCGGGAATGTACTATGGCTACACCTTC.

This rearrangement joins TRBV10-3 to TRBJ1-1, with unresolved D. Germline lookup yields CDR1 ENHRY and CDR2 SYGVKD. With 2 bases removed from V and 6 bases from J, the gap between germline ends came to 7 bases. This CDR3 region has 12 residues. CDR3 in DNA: TGTGCCATCAGTGAGCCCCAGTCTGAAGCTTTCTTT. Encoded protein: CAISEPQSEAFF.

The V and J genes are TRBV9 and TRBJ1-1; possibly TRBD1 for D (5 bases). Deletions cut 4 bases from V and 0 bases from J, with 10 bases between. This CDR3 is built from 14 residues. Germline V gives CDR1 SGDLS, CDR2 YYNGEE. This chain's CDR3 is CASSLGLMNTEAFF. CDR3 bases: TGTGCCAGCAGCCTGGGACTTATGAACACTGAAGCTTTCTTT.

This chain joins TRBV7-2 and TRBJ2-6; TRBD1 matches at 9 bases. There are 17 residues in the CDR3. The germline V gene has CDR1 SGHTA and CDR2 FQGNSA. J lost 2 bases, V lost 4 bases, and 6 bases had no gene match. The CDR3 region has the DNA TGTGCCAGCAGCTCCGGACAGGGGAAAGCTGGGGCCAACGTCCTGACTTTC. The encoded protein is CASSSGQGKAGANVLTF. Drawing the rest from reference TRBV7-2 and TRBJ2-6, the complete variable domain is GAGVSQSPSNKVTEKGKDVELRCDPISGHTALYWYRQSLGQGLEFLIYFQGNSAPDKSGLPSDRFSAERTGGSVSTLTIQRTQQEDSAVYLCASSSGQGKAGANVLTFGAGSRLTVL.